A single sample is the source of the 28 T cell receptor beta chains below, sequenced in a study of PD-1 blockade in classical Hodgkin lymphoma. Produced via immunoSEQ multiplex PCR; TCRdb's table is partial and in-frame only. The sample includes roughly 41,000 clones, just over 85% of them seen just once. Every patient experienced relapse after autologous stem cell transplantation, and brentuximab vedotin exposure varied. The material sequenced was peripheral blood mononuclear cells (PBMCs), taken before the second cycle of nivolumab. These receptor sequences come from a human donor with classical Hodgkin lymphoma.

The rearrangement joins TRBV25-1 to TRBJ1-2; D remains unclear. Germline V gene data show CDR1 as MGHDK and CDR2 as SYGVNS. Trimming cost V 6 bases and J 5 bases, with 7 bases left between them. The CDR3 spans 11 residues. The CDR3 loop reads CASSQAYGYTF. For the CDR3, the DNA is TGTGCCAGCAGCCAGGCTTATGGCTACACCTTC.

This chain uses TRBV9 with TRBJ1-4; 7 bases map to TRBD1. CDR1 and CDR2 from the germline V gene are SGDLS and YYNGEE. V dropped 3 bases and J dropped 7; count of bases not matched to a gene: 0. The CDR3 covers 12 residues. The CDR3 nucleotides read TGTGCCAGCAGCGGACAGGGTGAAAAACTGTTTTTT. Its translation: CASSGQGEKLFF.

This sequence joins TRBV4-1 and TRBJ2-4, with a weak D call TRBD2 (7 bases). The length of the CDR3 is 12 residues. Trimming cost V 0 bases and J 14 bases, with 11 bases left between them. The germline gives CDR1 MGHRA, CDR2 YSYEKL. DNA of the CDR3: TGCGCCAGCAGCCAAGACGGGGGGCGGGAGTACTTC. It specifies CASSQDGGREYF.

In the case of this clone: At one boundary the junction diverges from the germline segment, which might be a read error. The chain joins TRBV28 to TRBJ1-1; tentatively, D is TRBD1 (5 bases). The CDR3 spans 12 residues. In germline, CDR1 is MDHEN, CDR2 SYDVKM. CDR3: CASSQPGGGPDF. The CDR3 nucleotides read TGTGCCAGCAGTCAACCGGGGGGGGGACCAGACTTT.

The chain employs TRBV5-1 and TRBJ1-1; D ambiguous. Trimming cost V 1 base and J 0 bases, with 10 bases left between them. The CDR3 is made up of 15 amino acids. The germline gives CDR1 SGHRS, CDR2 YFSETQ. Here the CDR3 DNA reads TGCGCCAGCAGCTTGCCTCCGGCCCTGAACACTGAAGCTTTCTTT. As protein: CASSLPPALNTEAFF.

Concerning this clone itself: One junction end disagrees with the germline gene, perhaps due to a read error. The gene calls are TRBV28 and TRBJ1-2; perhaps TRBD1 as D (6 bases). The CDR3 sequence is 13 residues long. Germline-derived CDR1 and CDR2 are MDHEN and SYDVKM. CDR3: CTSSYGTTYGYTF. The CDR3 DNA sequence: TGTACCAGCAGTTATGGGACAACCTATGGCTACACCTTC.

This rearrangement joins TRBV11-1 to TRBJ2-7; possibly TRBD1 for D (5 bases). Germline V CDR1 and CDR2: SGHAT, FQDESV (reference sequence). Deletions cut 2 bases from V and 2 bases from J, with 10 bases between. This CDR3 is 14 amino acids long. The DNA of the CDR3 is TGTGCCAGCAGCTTAATAGGGGTTGCCTACGAGCAGTACTTC. Translation gives CASSLIGVAYEQYF.

The V gene is TRBV7-2, the J gene TRBJ1-4, with TRBD1 matching over 10 bases. CDR1 is SGHTA and CDR2 is FQGNSA in the germline V gene. This CDR3 has 18 amino acids. The trim removed 5 bases at V and 4 bases at J, leaving 13 bases unmatched. The CDR3 region has the DNA TGTGCCAGCAGCCCAAGGGACAGGGGATTTGGGGTTAATGAAAAACTGTTTTTT. As protein: CASSPRDRGFGVNEKLFF.

The V gene is TRBV5-1, the J gene TRBJ2-7; 7 bases fit TRBD2. The junction had 10 bases not matched to a gene; V was cut back by 0 bases and J by 1 base. The germline CDR1 and CDR2 sequences are SGHRS and YFSETQ. The CDR3 consists of 17 residues. The CDR3 is CASSLESWRAGSYEQYF. The CDR3 nucleotides are TGCGCCAGCAGCTTGGAATCATGGAGAGCGGGGTCCTACGAGCAGTACTTC.

This clone was observed a single time. The chain couples TRBV19 to TRBJ2-1; D is perhaps TRBD1 or TRBD2 (6 bases each). V dropped 5 bases and J dropped 2 bases, with 22 bases sitting between them. Germline-derived CDR1 and CDR2 are LNHDA and SQIVND (reference sequence). The CDR3 is 18 residues long. The CDR3 is CASSLGGGTGPAYNEQFF. The CDR3 DNA reads TGTGCCAGTAGTCTTGGAGGGGGAACGGGGCCCGCCTACAATGAGCAGTTCTTC.

CDR3 in amino acids: CASSYSLRQSSYEQYF. DNA of the CDR3: TGTGCCAGCAGTTACTCGCTAAGACAGAGCTCCTACGAGCAGTACTTC. The gene calls are TRBV6-6 and TRBJ2-7, with D perhaps matching TRBD1 (5 bases). Trimming cost V 0 bases and J 0 bases, with 12 bases left between them. This CDR3 is built from 16 residues. CDR1 MNHNY and CDR2 SVGAGI come from the germline V gene (reference sequence).

The CDR3 nucleotides read TGTGCCATCGGCGCGGGGTACAATGAGCAGTTCTTC. Its protein is CAIGAGYNEQFF. The chain uses TRBV10-3 and TRBJ2-1, with D perhaps TRBD2 (6 bases). This CDR3 comprises 12 residues. Trimming pared 8 bases from V and 4 bases from J, leaving 9 bases between. CDR1 ENHRY and CDR2 SYGVKD come from the germline V gene.

The rearrangement joins TRBV5-1 to TRBJ1-2; D might be TRBD1 (5 bases). V dropped 3 bases and J dropped 4 bases, with 19 bases sitting between them. The CDR3 length is 16 residues. CDR1 SGHRS and CDR2 YFSETQ come from the germline V gene. Here the CDR3 DNA reads TGCGCCAGCAGCTGGGACGAATCCGGCAAGGGCTATGGCTACACCTTC. This sequence encodes CASSWDESGKGYGYTF.

The gene calls are TRBV14 and TRBJ2-7; a possible D gene is TRBD1 (5 bases). The CDR3 covers 13 residues. V gave up 4 bases and J gave up 7 bases, with 14 bases separating them. The germline gives CDR1 SGHDN, CDR2 FVKESK. In DNA, the CDR3 is TGTGCCAGCAGCCGCCAGGGTTCAGGGGAGCAGTACTTC. Translated: CASSRQGSGEQYF.

This clone was seen just once. The V and J genes are TRBV2 and TRBJ1-2, with D maybe TRBD1 (5 bases). This CDR3 is built from 13 residues. V was trimmed by 2 bases and J by 4 bases, leaving 8 bases between them. Germline V CDR1 and CDR2: SNHLY, FYNNEI. For the CDR3, the DNA is TGTGCCAGCAGTGAAAGACAGATCTATGGCTACACCTTC. This translates into CASSERQIYGYTF.

The gene calls are TRBV6-5 and TRBJ2-7; D is possibly TRBD2 (5 bases). Germline CDR1 reads MNHEY; CDR2 reads SVGAGI. This CDR3 has 16 residues. Trimming removed 0 bases at V and 2 bases at J, with 14 bases between. The CDR3 loop reads CASSYSLASITYEQYF. DNA of the CDR3: TGTGCCAGCAGTTACTCTCTGGCTAGCATTACCTACGAGCAGTACTTC.

This chain joins TRBV9 and TRBJ1-5, with 7 nucleotides matching TRBD1. Unmatched junction bases numbered 4, after V lost 3 bases and J lost 1 base. The CDR3 is 15 amino acids. Germline V gene lookup returns CDR1 SGDLS and CDR2 YYNGEE. The CDR3 spells CASSATGQSNQPQHF. The CDR3 coding sequence is TGTGCCAGCAGCGCGACGGGACAGAGCAATCAGCCCCAGCATTTT.

The chain carries TRBV4-1 and TRBJ2-2, with D perhaps TRBD2 (6 bases). The CDR3 totals 15 residues. Germline V gene sequence: CDR1 MGHRA, CDR2 YSYEKL. V lost 7 bases and J 6 bases, leaving 18 bases between the germline ends. The chain's CDR3 is CASTPLGGAAGELFF. The CDR3 nucleotides are TGCGCCAGCACCCCCCTGGGGGGAGCCGCCGGGGAGCTGTTTTTT.

The chain is built from TRBV6-6 and TRBJ2-3; D unclear. CDR1 MNHNY and CDR2 SVGAGI come from the germline V gene (reference sequence). V lost 8 bases and J 4 bases, leaving 10 bases between the germline ends. This CDR3 is built from 12 residues. Here the CDR3 reads CASRRVPDTQYF. In DNA form, the CDR3 reads TGTGCCAGCCGCCGGGTCCCAGATACGCAGTATTTT.

This clone was picked up one time. This chain connects TRBV7-9 to TRBJ2-7; 7 nucleotides match TRBD2. This CDR3 comprises 16 residues. CDR1 and CDR2 (germline): SEHNR, FQNEAQ (reference sequence). The V and J ends lost 0 bases and 1 base, in that order; junction bases with no gene match: 6. DNA for the CDR3: TGTGCCAGCAGCTTAGCAGTTTCTAGCGGTTCCTACGAGCAGTACTTC. Its protein is CASSLAVSSGSYEQYF.

The chain uses TRBV10-3 and TRBJ2-5; 7 positions agree with TRBD2. The CDR3 sequence is 17 residues long. V gave up 2 bases and J gave up 1 base; unmatched junction bases: 10. The germline V gene encodes CDR1 ENHRY and CDR2 SYGVKD. The chain's CDR3 is CAISEPTGLVGQETQYF. DNA for the CDR3: TGTGCCATCAGTGAGCCTACAGGACTAGTCGGCCAAGAGACCCAGTACTTC.

The chain has TRBV4-2 and TRBJ1-5; D is unresolved. The V gene lost 10 bases and the J gene lost 4 bases, with 20 bases spanning the gap. The CDR3 spans 15 residues. CDR1 LGHNA and CDR2 YNFKEQ come from the germline V gene. CDR3 sequence reads: CATSYGLGPNQPQHF. Written as DNA, the CDR3 is TGTGCCACCTCGTACGGGTTGGGTCCGAATCAGCCCCAGCATTTT.

The rearrangement uses TRBV29-1 and TRBJ1-5; a possible D gene is TRBD1 (6 bases). Germline CDR1 reads SQVTM; CDR2 reads ANQGSEA. V lost 6 bases, J lost 5 bases, and 14 bases lay in between. The CDR3 sequence is 13 residues long. In nucleotides, the CDR3 is TGCAGCGTCCGACAGGAGCAGGATCAGCCCCAGCATTTT. Its protein product is CSVRQEQDQPQHF.

The chain carries TRBV19 and TRBJ2-7, with D possibly TRBD2 on 7 matching bases. Germline V gives CDR1 LNHDA, CDR2 SQIVND (reference sequence). V was cut by 3 bases and J by 0 bases, with 12 bases left in between. The length of the CDR3 is 15 residues. The DNA of the CDR3 is TGTGCCAGTAGTATTGGGGGGGCTCGCTCCTACGAGCAGTACTTC. The encoded protein is CASSIGGARSYEQYF.

The chain links TRBV11-2 to TRBJ1-3; D call uncertain. In germline, CDR1 is SGHAT, CDR2 FQNNGV. Deletions cut 6 bases from V and 0 bases from J, with 15 bases between. The CDR3 spans 16 residues. CDR3 loop: CASSPTWVNSGNTIYF. The DNA for the CDR3 is TGTGCCAGCAGTCCTACCTGGGTTAACTCTGGAAACACCATATATTTT.

This clone was detected only once. The chain uses TRBV7-3 and TRBJ2-1, with D possibly matching TRBD1 (6 bases). Trimming removed 3 bases at V and 1 base at J, with 10 bases between. The CDR3 runs to 15 residues. The germline CDR1 and CDR2 sequences are SGHTA and FQGTGA. The CDR3 region has the DNA TGTGCCAGCAGCTTTACGGGACAATCCTACAATGAGCAGTTCTTC. It encodes CASSFTGQSYNEQFF.

The V call is TRBV6-5, the J call TRBJ2-3; TRBD1 matches 11 bases. This CDR3 comprises 15 residues. V lost 5 bases to trimming and J lost 9 bases; unmatched junction nucleotides: 10. From germline, CDR1 is MNHEY and CDR2 SVGAGI. The CDR3 coding sequence is TGTGCCAGCAGTCACGGACAGGGGGCTAGCCGAACGCAGTATTTT. Its protein product is CASSHGQGASRTQYF.

The table lists this clone with a count of one. The rearrangement joins TRBV6-5 to TRBJ1-2; possible D gene TRBD1, 6 bases. The CDR3 loop spans 14 amino acids. Trimming took 2 bases from V and 8 from J, leaving 15 bases between them. Germline loops: CDR1 MNHEY, CDR2 SVGAGI. In nucleotides, the CDR3 is TGTGCCAGCAGTTACGCGGGCGGAAGGGGGGGCTACACCTTC. Protein: CASSYAGGRGGYTF.